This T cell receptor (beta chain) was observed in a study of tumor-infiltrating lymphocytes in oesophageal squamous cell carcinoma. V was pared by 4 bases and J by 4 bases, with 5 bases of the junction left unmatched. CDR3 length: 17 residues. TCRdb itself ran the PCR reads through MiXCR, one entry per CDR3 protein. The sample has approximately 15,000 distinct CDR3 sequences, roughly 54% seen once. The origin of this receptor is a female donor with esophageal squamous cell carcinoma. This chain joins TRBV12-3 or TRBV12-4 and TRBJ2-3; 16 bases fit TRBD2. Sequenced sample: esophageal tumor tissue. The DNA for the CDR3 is TGTGCCAGCAGTTCTCCGGGACTAGCGGGAGGGTCAGATACGCAGTATTTT. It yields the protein CASSSPGLAGGSDTQYF.